The clone carrying this TCR beta chain has more than one count but fewer than ten. Its antigen remains unidentified. This entry is derived from a study of molecular identifiers for immune sequencing clone quantification. At the level of the study: Naive CD8 cell RNA, from roughly 21,000 or 96,000 cells, was split five ways in replicates, with four sequenced. Study-level findings and limits: Spiked Jurkat TCR RNA originating from one cell could reportedly be identified amid more than 800,000 naive cells.

Preparation of the bulk TCR libraries relied on previously described methods and listed TCR primers. TCRdb fed the PCR reads into MiXCR, producing one record per CDR3 protein. This table has about 510,000 distinct CDR3 sequences, about a fifth appearing once. Naive CD8 T cells were sorted, and the gate applied was CD8+CD4-CCR7+CD45RA+. The sequenced sample was naive CD8+ T cells from blood, with Jurkat cell RNA spiked in. As for subset: FACS-sorted CD8+CD4-CCR7+CD45RA+ naive T cells. This clonotype was obtained from a human donor in good health. Some libraries in this study had Jurkat cell RNA spiked in.

This CDR3 is CASSYHGQVHGYTF. The CDR3 DNA sequence: TGTGCCAGCAGTTACCACGGACAGGTTCATGGCTACACCTTC. The chain recombines TRBV6-5 with TRBJ1-2, with 7 nucleotides matching TRBD1. J lost 6 bases, V lost 2 bases, and 6 bases had no gene match. The CDR3 runs to 14 residues. Germline V gene sequence: CDR1 MNHEY, CDR2 SVGAGI.